What follows are 27 T cell receptor beta chains derived from one specimen sequenced in a study of cytomegalovirus exposure and HLA in healthy donors. The study ran its PCR with 60 Vbeta and 13 Jbeta primers. TCRdb's copy holds only in-frame clones and misses some; the assay was immunoSEQ multiplex PCR. The record lists around 51,000 clones, of which the ten most abundant hold under 2.5%. Sequencing was performed on PBMCs. The source of these receptors is a woman aged 40 to 55 in good health and CMV-seronegative.

J is TRBJ2-7 and V is TRBV7-9; 7 bases map to TRBD2. J gave up 1 base and V 5 bases, and 8 bases lay outside the gene matches. The germline CDR1 and CDR2 sequences are SEHNR and FQNEAQ (reference sequence). The CDR3 covers 15 residues. The CDR3 region has the DNA TGTGCCAGCAGCACCGAGCGGGAAGGGTCCTACGAGCAGTACTTC. It yields the protein CASSTEREGSYEQYF.

The V call is TRBV19, the J call TRBJ2-5, with 10 bases lining up with TRBD2. V lost 3 bases to trimming and J lost 2 bases; unmatched junction nucleotides: 6. The CDR3 spans 16 residues. CDR1 LNHDA and CDR2 SQIVND come from the germline V gene (reference sequence). The CDR3, as DNA: TGTGCCAGTAGTATGGGACTAGCGAGGATTCAAGAGACCCAGTACTTC. The encoded protein is CASSMGLARIQETQYF.

The DNA of the CDR3 is TGTGCCAGCAAAAACCAGGGGGCTGTAGCTTTCTTT. Its protein is CASKNQGAVAFF. This chain links TRBV27 with TRBJ1-1; 8 bases fit TRBD1. V shed 7 bases, J shed 10 bases, and the junction held 8 bases outside the gene matches. There are 12 residues in the CDR3. Germline CDR1 is MNHEY and CDR2 is SMNVEV (reference sequence).

The genes are TRBV6-5 and TRBJ1-2; 12 bases match TRBD1. From germline, CDR1 is MNHEY and CDR2 SVGAGI. CDR3 length: 14 amino acids. V shed 0 bases and J 7 bases; nucleotides not matched to a gene: 0. The CDR3 region has the DNA TGTGCCAGCAGTTACTCGGGACAGGGGGCTGGCTACACCTTC. This sequence encodes CASSYSGQGAGYTF.

This chain connects TRBV29-1 to TRBJ2-3; possibly TRBD1 for D (6 bases). The CDR3 sequence is 15 residues long. With 7 bases removed from V and 3 bases from J, the gap between germline ends came to 20 bases. The V gene's germline CDR1 is SQVTM and CDR2 ANQGSEA. As DNA, the CDR3 is TGCAGCGGCAATGGGGCACAGGGACGGACAGATACGCAGTATTTT. Amino acids: CSGNGAQGRTDTQYF.

The chain combines TRBV6-5 with TRBJ1-1; D perhaps matches TRBD1 (5 bases). The CDR3 runs to 14 residues. The germline CDR1 and CDR2 sequences are MNHEY and SVGAGI. Trimming stripped 8 bases from V and 4 bases from J, with 17 bases between. CDR3 loop: CASYPPGRATEAFF. The CDR3, as DNA: TGTGCCAGCTACCCTCCCGGCAGGGCCACTGAAGCTTTCTTT.

A word on this clone: Relative to the germline gene, one junction end is altered; a read error may explain this. V and J are TRBV7-2 and TRBJ2-5; 10 bases align to TRBD2. Germline lookup yields CDR1 SGHTA and CDR2 FQGNSA. The CDR3 is 17 amino acids. In DNA form, the CDR3 reads TGTGCCAGCAGCACCTACTCTAGCGGGAGTAGGGAAGAGAACCAGTACTTC. This sequence encodes CASSTYSSGSREENQYF.

The chain is built from TRBV27 and TRBJ1-2; a weak D match, TRBD1 (6 bases). Trimming took off 5 bases at V and 2 bases at J, with 21 bases between the two ends. The CDR3 spans 17 residues. Germline CDR1 MNHEY, CDR2 SMNVEV (reference sequence). Written as DNA, the CDR3 is TGTGCCAGCAGTGGCTATTTTGAGGGGGTCAAGAACTATGGCTACACCTTC. Translated, it gives CASSGYFEGVKNYGYTF.

The CDR3 bases are TGTGCCAGCAGTGAATTGGGGACAGGAGAGAAATTGGGCACTGAAGCTTTCTTT. This codes for CASSELGTGEKLGTEAFF. V and J are TRBV25-1 and TRBJ1-1; 8 bases are a match to TRBD1. Germline-derived CDR1 and CDR2 are MGHDK and SYGVNS. CDR3 size: 18 residues. Germline trimming cut 1 base from V and 4 bases from J; bases unmatched to any gene: 14.

This chain uses TRBV7-3 with TRBJ2-7; TRBD1 matches at 9 bases. Germline V gene lookup returns CDR1 SGHTA and CDR2 FQGTGA. V shed 5 bases, J shed 3 bases, and the junction held 8 bases outside the gene matches. The CDR3 runs to 15 residues. The CDR3 protein is CASSDTGTGFYEQYF. The DNA for the CDR3 is TGTGCCAGCAGCGATACCGGGACAGGGTTCTACGAGCAGTACTTC.

This chain joins TRBV5-1 and TRBJ1-2; D may be TRBD1 (6 bases). CDR1 is SGHRS, CDR2 YFSETQ, per germline. Trimming removed 4 bases from V and 3 bases from J, with 10 bases in between. This CDR3 comprises 13 residues. The CDR3 region is CASSEYRDYGYTF. The CDR3 region has the DNA TGCGCCAGCAGCGAGTACAGGGACTATGGCTACACCTTC.

This chain uses TRBV6-6 with TRBJ2-3; 7 positions agree with TRBD2. The V gene end was trimmed by 10 bases and the J gene end by 6 bases; junction bases not matched to a gene: 16. Per germline, CDR1 MNHNY and CDR2 SVGAGI (reference sequence). The CDR3 runs to 15 residues. The CDR3 protein is CATLENRGLGDTQYF. CDR3 in DNA: TGTGCCACCCTCGAAAACCGAGGACTAGGCGATACGCAGTATTTT.

V is TRBV7-9 and J is TRBJ2-1, with D unresolved. This CDR3 is 16 amino acids long. Trimming left V 6 bases short and J 7 bases short, with 22 bases between. CDR1 and CDR2 from the germline V gene are SEHNR and FQNEAQ (reference sequence). CDR3 DNA sequence: TGTGCCAGCAGACCTAGGAGTGCGAGCTATGGGAATGAGCAGTTCTTC. Translation: CASRPRSASYGNEQFF. The full variable domain, completed using reference TRBV7-9 and TRBJ2-1, is DTGVSQNPRHKITKRGQNVTFRCDPISEHNRLYWYRQTLGQGPEFLTYFQNEAQLEKSRLLSDRFSAERPKGSFSTLEIQRTEQGDSAMYLCASRPRSASYGNEQFFGPGTRLTVL.

The chain combines TRBV5-4 with TRBJ1-1; TRBD1 aligns across 11 bases. Germline-derived CDR1 and CDR2 are SGHNT and YYREEE (reference sequence). The V and J ends lost 8 bases and 4 bases, in that order; junction bases with no gene match: 10. CDR3 length: 15 amino acids. The CDR3 DNA reads TGTGCCAGTTCGGACAGGGGGCGTGGGAGCACTGAAGCTTTCTTT. This codes for CASSDRGRGSTEAFF.

J is TRBJ2-2 and V is TRBV18; D is ambiguous. Germline V gene lookup returns CDR1 KGHSH and CDR2 LQKENI. CDR3 length: 15 amino acids. Trimming removed 3 bases at V and 5 bases at J, with 13 bases between. The DNA for the CDR3 is TGTGCCAGCTCACCCTCGTTACAGTCAACCGGGGAGCTGTTTTTT. Its translation: CASSPSLQSTGELFF.

V usage is TRBV23-1 and J usage is TRBJ2-3; 8 bases align to TRBD2. TRBV23-1 qualifies as an ORF whose function is uncertain. The J segment lost 1 base and the V segment lost 6 bases, leaving 12 bases of the junction unmatched. CDR3 length equals 17 residues. The CDR3 DNA reads as TGCGCCAGCAGCCTACCCCGGACGGGGGGGCGCACAGATACGCAGTATTTT. Translating it yields CASSLPRTGGRTDTQYF.

V is TRBV5-6 and J is TRBJ2-5; 12 nucleotides line up with TRBD2. Germline CDR1 and CDR2: SGHDT and YYEEEE. The CDR3 consists of 16 residues. Trimming cost V 6 bases and J 7 bases; bases outside gene matches: 13. The CDR3 sequence: CASTWASGRALGTQYF. DNA of the CDR3: TGTGCCAGCACCTGGGCTAGCGGGAGGGCCCTCGGGACCCAGTACTTC.

This rearrangement joins TRBV19 to TRBJ2-3, with 7 bases matching TRBD1. Per germline, CDR1 LNHDA and CDR2 SQIVND (reference sequence). This CDR3 is built from 15 residues. Trimming at V came to 5 bases and at J to 1 base, leaving 6 bases not matched to a gene. CDR3: CASSSDRVGTDTQYF. The CDR3, as DNA: TGTGCCAGTAGTTCTGACAGGGTCGGCACAGATACGCAGTATTTT. Drawing the rest from reference TRBV19 and TRBJ2-3, the complete variable domain is DGGITQSPKYLFRKEGQNVTLSCEQNLNHDAMYWYRQDPGQGLRLIYYSQIVNDFQKGDIAEGYSVSREKKESFPLTVTSAQKNPTAFYLCASSSDRVGTDTQYFGPGTRLTVL.

Here the CDR3 reads CASSTDRAGGETQYF. CDR3 nucleotides: TGTGCCAGTAGTACTGACCGGGCAGGCGGGGAGACCCAGTACTTC. The rearrangement joins TRBV19 to TRBJ2-5, with a possible D match to TRBD2 (5 bases). This CDR3 region has 15 residues. Deletions cut 4 bases from V and 5 bases from J, with 17 bases between. CDR1 and CDR2 from the germline V gene are LNHDA and SQIVND (reference sequence).

The chain recombines TRBV7-6 with TRBJ1-2; 8 positions match TRBD1. The trim removed 5 bases at V and 4 bases at J, leaving 12 bases unmatched. This CDR3 comprises 16 residues. Germline V CDR1 and CDR2: SGHVS, FNYEAQ. In DNA form, the CDR3 reads TGTGCCAGCAGCACCCTCCGGGACAGGCGCCTCTATGGCTACACCTTC. As protein: CASSTLRDRRLYGYTF.

V usage is TRBV5-1 and J usage is TRBJ2-1; no firm D call. The CDR3 consists of 11 residues. The V end lost 6 bases, the J end lost 10 bases, and 11 bases lay between the germline ends. Germline CDR1 and CDR2: SGHRS and YFSETQ. The CDR3 loop reads CASTRAREQFF. In DNA, the CDR3 is TGCGCCAGCACTCGCGCAAGAGAGCAGTTCTTC. Full variable domain (missing parts from reference TRBV5-1 and TRBJ2-1): KAGVTQTPRYLIKTRGQQVTLSCSPISGHRSVSWYQQTPGQGLQFLFEYFSETQRNKGNFPGRFSGRQFSNSRSEMNVSTLELGDSALYLCASTRAREQFFGPGTRLTVL.

This chain joins TRBV7-9 and TRBJ2-7, with D possibly being TRBD2 (6 bases). This CDR3 contains 15 residues. Germline V lookup: CDR1 SEHNR, CDR2 FQNEAQ (reference sequence). V was cut by 6 bases and J by 7 bases, with 22 bases left in between. CDR3 DNA: TGTGCCAGCAGTTTCCCTGGGACTCGATTCGGGGAGCAGTACTTC. Translating it yields CASSFPGTRFGEQYF.

In regard to this clone: Germline is not matched at one junction end, which may reflect a read error. This specimen includes other DNA sequences encoding the same CDR3. J is TRBJ1-6 and V is TRBV4-2; D may be TRBD1 (6 bases). Germline CDR1 LGHNA, CDR2 YNFKEQ. The CDR3 is 17 amino acids. The CDR3, as DNA: TGTGCCAGCAGCCAAGATAACTCCCCCAGGGGTAATTCACCCCTACACTTT. Translation: CASSQDNSPRGNSPLHF.

J is TRBJ1-1 and V is TRBV2; no clear D gene. Trimming shortened V by 6 bases and J by 0 bases, and 11 bases separated the two germline ends. This CDR3 comprises 14 residues. CDR1 is SNHLY and CDR2 is FYNNEI in the germline V gene. CDR3 region: CASRKESLNTEAFF. DNA for the CDR3: TGTGCCAGCAGGAAAGAAAGCTTGAACACTGAAGCTTTCTTT.

The genes are TRBV6-1 and TRBJ1-2; the match to TRBD1 covers 7 bases. The CDR3 is 14 residues long. V shed 6 bases, J shed 1 base, and the junction held 5 bases outside the gene matches. Germline V lookup: CDR1 MNHNS, CDR2 SASEGT. The CDR3 coding sequence is TGTGCCAGCAGACATGGGACAGTTAACTATGGCTACACCTTC. Translating gives CASRHGTVNYGYTF.

Of note for this clone: The junction differs from germline at one of its ends, possibly a read error. The genes are TRBV2 and TRBJ1-4; D is ambiguous. This CDR3 is built from 11 residues. From germline, CDR1 is SNHLY and CDR2 FYNNEI. CDR3 sequence: CARSALEKLFF. Written as DNA, the CDR3 is TGTGCCAGAAGTGCCCTAGAAAAACTGTTTTTT.

CDR3 nucleotide sequence: TGTGCCAGCAGTGCCGGACAGTCCTACTATGGCTACACCTTC. As protein: CASSAGQSYYGYTF. The rearrangement uses TRBV6-1 and TRBJ1-2, with D possibly being TRBD1 (6 bases). The CDR3 loop spans 14 amino acids. V lost 4 bases, J lost 3 bases, and 12 bases lay in between. The germline V gene has CDR1 MNHNS and CDR2 SASEGT.